One and the same sample provided the 28 T cell receptor beta chains below, sequenced in a study of OX40 agonist ivuxolimab in advanced cancers. Receptor amplification or capture employed the immunoSEQ multiplex PCR assay. TCRdb retrieved this table from immuneACCESS and kept in-frame rearrangements only. Not all clones are present; in checked studies, unresolved V genes account for under half, and no reason is known for the remainder. In this sample the table shows 100,000 or so clones, about 92% of which occur a single time. Of the sample, approximately 3.6% falls within the top ten clones. The sample consisted of CD4+ or CD8+ T cells sorted from blood, taken in a trial of the OX40 agonist ivuxolimab. These receptors all come from an adult with an advanced solid tumor such as melanoma, head and neck, liver or kidney cancer.

In the case of this clone: The same CDR3 is also encoded by other DNA sequences in this sample. This chain joins TRBV6-5 and TRBJ2-7; possibly TRBD2 for D (6 bases). Germline V CDR1 and CDR2: MNHEY, SVGAGI. The V gene lost 0 bases and the J gene lost 2 bases, with 8 bases spanning the gap. The CDR3 covers 14 residues. CDR3 region: CASSYSTGAYEQYF. The CDR3 nucleotides read TGTGCCAGCAGTTACTCGACGGGGGCCTACGAGCAGTACTTC.

For this clone: The sample contains more than one DNA sequence encoding this CDR3. The chain links TRBV4-3 to TRBJ1-5; D ambiguous. The ends were cut back, 0 bases at V and 7 bases at J, with 7 bases in the middle. Germline loops: CDR1 LGHNA, CDR2 YSLEER. The CDR3 has 13 amino acids. CDR3 nucleotide sequence: TGCGCCAGCAGCCAAGATAGGTGGCAGCCCCAGCATTTT. It codes for CASSQDRWQPQHF.

The chain recombines TRBV11-2 with TRBJ2-1, with D possibly being TRBD2 (6 bases). Looked up from germline, CDR1 is SGHAT and CDR2 is FQNNGV. This CDR3 comprises 16 residues. Trimming removed 0 bases at V and 0 bases at J, with 9 bases between. This CDR3 is CASSLEDYSSYNEQFF. Written as DNA, the CDR3 is TGTGCCAGCAGCTTAGAGGACTACAGCTCCTACAATGAGCAGTTCTTC.

The chain couples TRBV4-1 to TRBJ2-3, with 12 bases identical to TRBD2. Losses at the gene ends were 1 base for V and 2 bases for J; bases not matched to a gene: 4. This CDR3 spans 17 amino acids. The germline gives CDR1 MGHRA, CDR2 YSYEKL. The chain's CDR3 is CASSQATSGGYTDTQYF. The CDR3, as DNA: TGCGCCAGCAGCCAAGCAACTAGCGGGGGGTACACAGATACGCAGTATTTT.

This clone appeared a few times. This rearrangement joins TRBV9 to TRBJ1-1, with 7 bases lining up with TRBD1. CDR3 length equals 12 residues. Trimming cost V 3 bases and J 5 bases; bases outside gene matches: 1. Per the germline V gene, CDR1 is SGDLS and CDR2 is YYNGEE. The CDR3, as DNA: TGTGCCAGCAGCGGACAGGGAACTGAAGCTTTCTTT. Residues: CASSGQGTEAFF.

This chain links TRBV21-1 with TRBJ2-5; TRBD2 is taken as the D call from the table, unchecked against the DNA. TRBV21-1 is a listed pseudogene. The CDR3 has 15 amino acids. CDR3 amino acids: CASSKVRLTQETQYF. The CDR3 bases are TGTGCCAGCAGCAAAGTGAGGCTTACCCAAGAGACCCAGTACTTC.

This sequence joins TRBV4-3 and TRBJ1-2, with D possibly TRBD1 on 5 matching bases. Trimming left V 0 bases short and J 0 bases short, with 14 bases between. The CDR3 is 17 amino acids. Germline values: CDR1 LGHNA, CDR2 YSLEER. The CDR3 protein is CASSQDSGLVANYGYTF. CDR3 in DNA: TGCGCCAGCAGCCAAGACTCAGGGTTGGTGGCTAACTATGGCTACACCTTC.

This clone appeared once. The chain combines TRBV5-1 with TRBJ2-7; 12 bases match TRBD1. In germline, CDR1 is SGHRS, CDR2 YFSETQ. V was clipped by 4 bases and J by 6 bases; unmatched bases: 5. This CDR3 has 14 amino acids. CDR3 bases: TGCGCCAGCAGCCCGGGACAGGGGGCTGGCGAGCAGTACTTC. Protein: CASSPGQGAGEQYF.

The chain is built from TRBV7-2 and TRBJ1-2; 9 positions match TRBD1. The CDR3 is 14 residues long. The J segment lost 4 bases and the V segment lost 5 bases, leaving 5 bases of the junction unmatched. CDR1 SGHTA and CDR2 FQGNSA come from the germline V gene. This chain's CDR3 is CASSQGTGLYGYTF. In nucleotides, the CDR3 is TGTGCCAGCAGCCAAGGGACAGGGCTCTATGGCTACACCTTC.

Regarding this clone: The sample contains more than one DNA sequence encoding this CDR3. V usage is TRBV4-3 and J usage is TRBJ2-3, with 8 bases fitting TRBD2. The CDR3 covers 15 residues. Germline assignment: CDR1 LGHNA and CDR2 YSLEER. Losses at the gene ends were 3 bases for V and 0 bases for J; bases not matched to a gene: 2. CDR3 in DNA: TGCGCCAGCAGCCAGTTAGCGGGGAGCACAGATACGCAGTATTTT. This codes for CASSQLAGSTDTQYF.

This clone appeared a single time. The chain employs TRBV13 and TRBJ1-1, with D possibly matching TRBD1 (5 bases). Germline CDR1 PRHDT, CDR2 FYEKMQ (reference sequence). Between the trimmed V and J ends, which lost 5 bases and 0 bases, there was a span of 10 bases. The CDR3 is 14 amino acids. In DNA form, the CDR3 reads TGTGCCAGCAGCGGGGCAGGTGTGAACACTGAAGCTTTCTTT. Translation gives CASSGAGVNTEAFF.

The chain combines TRBV2 with TRBJ2-3; D may be TRBD1 or TRBD2 (6 bases each). The CDR3 extends over 13 amino acids. Per germline, CDR1 SNHLY and CDR2 FYNNEI. Trimming took off 7 bases at V and 2 bases at J, with 10 bases between the two ends. The CDR3 protein is CASTGASTDTQYF. CDR3 sequence (DNA): TGTGCCAGCACGGGGGCCTCCACAGATACGCAGTATTTT. Full variable domain (rest looked up from reference TRBV2 and TRBJ2-3): EPEVTQTPSHQVTQMGQEVILRCVPISNHLYFYWYRQILGQKVEFLVSFYNNEISEKSEIFDDQFSVERPDGSNFTLKIRSTKLEDSAMYFCASTGASTDTQYFGPGTRLTVL.

This clone was recorded once. The chain carries TRBV13 and TRBJ2-5; 9 bases agree with TRBD1. V lost 5 bases, J lost 2 bases, and 9 bases stayed unmatched. CDR3 length: 16 amino acids. Looked up from germline, CDR1 is PRHDT and CDR2 is FYEKMQ (reference sequence). CDR3 nucleotides: TGTGCCAGCAGCCAAAGGAGTGGGACAGGGCAAGAGACCCAGTACTTC. Translation gives CASSQRSGTGQETQYF.

The chain recombines TRBV6-5 with TRBJ1-1; no clear D. The germline V gene has CDR1 MNHEY and CDR2 SVGAGI. The CDR3 consists of 14 residues. V was cut by 0 bases and J by 1 base, with 6 bases left in between. For the CDR3, the DNA is TGTGCCAGCAGTTACTCCCCGGGGAACACTGAAGCTTTCTTT. The encoded protein is CASSYSPGNTEAFF.

The rearrangement uses TRBV6-4 and TRBJ2-7, with no clear D. Trimming removed 0 bases from V and 5 bases from J, with 8 bases in between. CDR3 length: 13 amino acids. Germline assignment: CDR1 MRHNA and CDR2 SNTAGT. In DNA form, the CDR3 reads TGTGCCAGCAGTGACTCTTTTGGGGACGAGCAGTACTTC. Protein: CASSDSFGDEQYF.

The DNA for the CDR3 is TGTGCCAGCAGTCCGCAGGGGTTTTGGACTGAAGCTTTCTTT. The encoded protein is CASSPQGFWTEAFF. This sequence joins TRBV27 and TRBJ1-1; weak D call: TRBD1 (6 bases). The CDR3 covers 14 residues. Per the germline V gene, CDR1 is MNHEY and CDR2 is SMNVEV (reference sequence). Trimming cost V 5 bases and J 5 bases, with 15 bases left between them.

The V gene is TRBV27, the J gene TRBJ1-5; TRBD1 is a possible D gene (6 bases). The CDR3 sequence is 17 residues long. The germline V gene encodes CDR1 MNHEY and CDR2 SMNVEV (reference sequence). The V gene lost 6 bases and the J gene lost 6 bases, with 24 bases spanning the gap. In DNA form, the CDR3 reads TGTGCCAGCAGCCAATGGGGGGGCGCGCTGCCCGGTCAGCCCCAGCATTTT. Translating it yields CASSQWGGALPGQPQHF.

This chain connects TRBV6-5 to TRBJ1-1; no firm D call. This CDR3 is built from 13 residues. The germline V and J ends were trimmed by 6 bases and 1 base, with 9 bases remaining between them. Per the germline V gene, CDR1 is MNHEY and CDR2 is SVGAGI. For the CDR3, the DNA is TGTGCCAGCAGACCGAAAACGAACACTGAAGCTTTCTTT. Translation: CASRPKTNTEAFF.

This chain joins TRBV4-1 and TRBJ2-5, with D possibly being TRBD2 (6 bases). Per the germline V gene, CDR1 is MGHRA and CDR2 is YSYEKL. CDR3 length equals 13 residues. V was shortened by 1 base and J by 5 bases, with 8 bases between the two germline ends. CDR3 in amino acids: CASSQGRGETQYF. CDR3 in DNA: TGCGCCAGCAGCCAAGGACGGGGGGAGACCCAGTACTTC.

J is TRBJ2-3 and V is TRBV25-1, with D perhaps matching TRBD1 or TRBD2 (5 bases each). This CDR3 region has 14 residues. Germline loops: CDR1 MGHDK, CDR2 SYGVNS. Trimming removed 3 bases from V and 6 bases from J, with 13 bases in between. The CDR3 sequence: CASSERGPIDTQYF. In nucleotides, the CDR3 is TGTGCCAGCAGTGAGAGGGGCCCCATCGATACGCAGTATTTT. Combining the CDR3 with reference TRBV25-1 and TRBJ2-3 gives the whole variable domain EADIYQTPRYLVIGTGKKITLECSQTMGHDKMYWYQQDPGMELHLIHYSYGVNSTEKGDLSSESTVSRIRTEHFPLTLESARPSHTSQYLCASSERGPIDTQYFGPGTRLTVL.

This clone was counted once. The chain combines TRBV5-1 with TRBJ2-5; 8 positions match TRBD1. J gave up 4 bases and V 4 bases, and 6 bases lay outside the gene matches. This CDR3 contains 14 residues. The germline V gene encodes CDR1 SGHRS and CDR2 YFSETQ. CDR3 sequence reads: CASSTQGAGETQYF. CDR3 DNA: TGCGCCAGCAGCACTCAGGGGGCTGGAGAGACCCAGTACTTC.

This chain joins TRBV9 and TRBJ1-2, with D possibly TRBD1 on 5 matching bases. Trimming took 3 bases from V and 4 from J, leaving 13 bases between them. Germline-derived CDR1 and CDR2 are SGDLS and YYNGEE. The CDR3 has 14 amino acids. The CDR3 region is CASSDSTDSYGYTF. The CDR3 bases are TGTGCCAGCAGCGACTCGACAGACTCCTATGGCTACACCTTC.

The chain uses TRBV13 and TRBJ2-1; maybe TRBD2 (7 bases). V was shortened by 0 bases and J by 0 bases, with 12 bases between the two germline ends. Germline loops: CDR1 PRHDT, CDR2 FYEKMQ (reference sequence). CDR3 length equals 17 residues. CDR3 DNA: TGTGCCAGCAGCTTAGGAAGAGGGGGGGCCTCCTACAATGAGCAGTTCTTC. Translating gives CASSLGRGGASYNEQFF. Based on the CDR3 plus reference TRBV13 and TRBJ2-1, the full variable domain is AAGVIQSPRHLIKEKRETATLKCYPIPRHDTVYWYQQGPGQDPQFLISFYEKMQSDKGSIPDRFSAQQFSDYHSELNMSSLELGDSALYFCASSLGRGGASYNEQFFGPGTRLTVL.

The chain recombines TRBV6-4 with TRBJ2-2; the D is unclear. The V and J ends lost 2 bases and 5 bases respectively, with 6 bases between them. This CDR3 is 13 amino acids long. CDR1 and CDR2 from the germline V gene are MRHNA and SNTAGT. The CDR3 DNA follows: TGTGCCAGCAGTGACGCAGCAACCGGGGAGCTGTTTTTT. Protein product: CASSDAATGELFF.

The V gene is TRBV6-5, the J gene TRBJ2-5; TRBD2 matches at 10 bases. CDR1 is MNHEY and CDR2 is SVGAGI in the germline V gene. The CDR3 length is 16 residues. V dropped 0 bases and J dropped 2; count of bases not matched to a gene: 3. CDR3 region: CASSYSLAGVQETQYF. The CDR3 DNA follows: TGTGCCAGCAGTTACTCTCTAGCGGGAGTTCAAGAGACCCAGTACTTC.

The genes are TRBV2 and TRBJ1-2, with no clear D. Germline assignment: CDR1 SNHLY and CDR2 FYNNEI. V was shortened by 4 bases and J by 8 bases, with 14 bases between the two germline ends. The CDR3 totals 13 residues. CDR3 amino acids: CASSVDGHRGYTF. The CDR3 DNA reads TGTGCCAGCAGTGTGGACGGCCATCGGGGCTACACCTTC.

The V gene is TRBV9, the J gene TRBJ2-4; tentative D call: TRBD1 (7 bases). CDR1 and CDR2 from the germline V gene are SGDLS and YYNGEE. Between the trimmed V and J ends, which lost 0 bases and 7 bases, there was a span of 17 bases. The CDR3 runs 16 residues. The CDR3 nucleotides are TGTGCCAGCAGCGTAGCATCAGGGGGGCAGATGAACATTCAGTACTTC. It encodes CASSVASGGQMNIQYF.

The rearrangement uses TRBV14 and TRBJ2-7; no definite D call. V shed 1 base and J shed 5 bases, with 9 bases lying between them. This CDR3 is 13 amino acids long. The V gene's germline CDR1 is SGHDN and CDR2 FVKESK. In DNA form, the CDR3 reads TGTGCCAGCAGCCAAGTTGCCAGCGACGAGCAGTACTTC. Translating it yields CASSQVASDEQYF. Combining the CDR3 with reference TRBV14 and TRBJ2-7 gives the whole variable domain EAGVTQFPSHSVIEKGQTVTLRCDPISGHDNLYWYRRVMGKEIKFLLHFVKESKQDESGMPNNRFLAERTGGTYSTLKVQPAELEDSGVYFCASSQVASDEQYFGPGTRLTVT.